This TCR beta chain was found in a study of lymphopenia after photon versus proton radiotherapy. V lost 1 base to trimming and J lost 10 bases, with 14 bases between them. Germline lookup yields CDR1 SQVTM and CDR2 ANQGSEA. The CDR3 sequence is 13 residues long. In regard to this clone: The antigen is undetermined.

The table came from immunoSEQ multiplex PCR; TCRdb's copy has only in-frame clones and leaves some out. The sample carries roughly 8,300 clones, about 86% recorded once. General observations from the study: Survival link was tested only in deceased patients; proton benefit remains a possibility. Post-nadir TCR diversity decline inversely tracked overall survival among those who died. Proton therapy kept repertoires fairly stable, unlike photons, which gained effector/memory cells. Post-nadir diversity loss with photons came from oligoclonal expansion, particularly CD8+ Temra cells.

This chain connects TRBV29-1 to TRBJ1-5; tentative D call: TRBD1 (5 bases). The input for sequencing was peripheral blood, taken from a patient treated with photon-based radiotherapy. The sequence derives from a man older than 75 with cholangiocarcinoma. The CDR3 nucleotides read TGCAGCGTTGAAGTGGGGCGCCCGGGACCCCAGCATTTT. It yields the protein CSVEVGRPGPQHF.